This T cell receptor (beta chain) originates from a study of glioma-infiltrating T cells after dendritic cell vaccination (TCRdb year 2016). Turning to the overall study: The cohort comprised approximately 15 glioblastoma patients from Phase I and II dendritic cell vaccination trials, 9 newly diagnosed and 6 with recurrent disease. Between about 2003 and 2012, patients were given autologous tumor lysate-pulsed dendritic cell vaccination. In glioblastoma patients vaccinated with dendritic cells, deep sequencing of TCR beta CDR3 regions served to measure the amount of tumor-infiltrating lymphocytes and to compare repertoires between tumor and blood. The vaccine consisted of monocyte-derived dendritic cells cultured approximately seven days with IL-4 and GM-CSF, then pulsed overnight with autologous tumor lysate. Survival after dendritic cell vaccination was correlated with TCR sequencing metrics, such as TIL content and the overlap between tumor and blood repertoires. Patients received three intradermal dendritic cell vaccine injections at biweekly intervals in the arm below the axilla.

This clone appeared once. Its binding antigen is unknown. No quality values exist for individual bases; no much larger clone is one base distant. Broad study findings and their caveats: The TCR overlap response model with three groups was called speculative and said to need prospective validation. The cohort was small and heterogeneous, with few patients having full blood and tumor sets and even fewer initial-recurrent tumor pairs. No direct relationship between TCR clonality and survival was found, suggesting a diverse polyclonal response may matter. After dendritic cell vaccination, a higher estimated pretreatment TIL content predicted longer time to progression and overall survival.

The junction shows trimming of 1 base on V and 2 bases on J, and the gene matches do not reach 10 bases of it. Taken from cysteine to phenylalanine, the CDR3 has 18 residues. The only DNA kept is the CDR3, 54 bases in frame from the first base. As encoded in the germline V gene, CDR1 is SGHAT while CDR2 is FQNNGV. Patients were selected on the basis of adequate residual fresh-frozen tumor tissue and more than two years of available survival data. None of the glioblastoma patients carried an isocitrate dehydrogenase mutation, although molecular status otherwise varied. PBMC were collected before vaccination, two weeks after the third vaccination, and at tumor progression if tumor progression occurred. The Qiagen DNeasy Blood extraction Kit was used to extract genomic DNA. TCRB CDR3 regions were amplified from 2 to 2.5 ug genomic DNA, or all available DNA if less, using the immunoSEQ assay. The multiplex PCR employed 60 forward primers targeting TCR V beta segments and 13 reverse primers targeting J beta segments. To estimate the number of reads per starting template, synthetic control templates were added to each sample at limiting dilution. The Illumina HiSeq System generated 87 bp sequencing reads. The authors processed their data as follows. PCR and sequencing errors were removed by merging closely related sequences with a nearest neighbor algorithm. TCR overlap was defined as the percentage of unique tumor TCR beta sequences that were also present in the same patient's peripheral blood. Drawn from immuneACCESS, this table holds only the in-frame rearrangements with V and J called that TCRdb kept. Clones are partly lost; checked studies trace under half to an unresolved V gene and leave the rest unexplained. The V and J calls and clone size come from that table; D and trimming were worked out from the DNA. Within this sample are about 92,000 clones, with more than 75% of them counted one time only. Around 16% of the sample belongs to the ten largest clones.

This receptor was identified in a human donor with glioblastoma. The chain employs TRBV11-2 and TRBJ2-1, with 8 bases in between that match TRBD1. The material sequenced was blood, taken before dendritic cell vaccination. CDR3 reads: CASSLGPWAGGTYNEQFF. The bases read TGTGCCAGCAGCTTAGGTCCGTGGGCAGGGGGCACCTACAATGAGCAGTTCTTC.